The 2 T cell receptor beta chains below all came from one sample that was sequenced in a study of T cell responses to AZD1222 COVID-19 vaccine (dated by TCRdb to the early 2020s). The library was prepared using the immunoSEQ multiplex PCR assay. Drawn from immuneACCESS, this table holds only the in-frame rearrangements with V and J called that TCRdb kept. Clones are partly lost; checked studies trace under half to an unresolved V gene and leave the rest unexplained. The sample table contains tens of thousands of clones; only one count was recorded for around 86% of them. 24% of the sample lies in the top ten. Read against the paper, the sample's time point label means: baseline before first vaccination. This specimen consisted of peripheral blood, obtained on day 0 of AZD1222 vaccination. The receptor set was obtained from an adult in good health.

The V and J genes are TRBV10-3 and TRBJ2-2; D remains ambiguous. From germline, CDR1 is ENHRY and CDR2 SYGVKD. CDR3 length: 15 residues. The ends were cut back, 7 bases at V and 1 base at J, with 13 bases in the middle. In nucleotides, the CDR3 is TGTGCCATCACGAGTCAGGCGGAGAACACCGGGGAGCTGTTTTTT. Its protein product is CAITSQAENTGELFF.

V is TRBV4-1 and J is TRBJ2-7; D remains unclear. The germline V and J ends were trimmed by 1 base and 5 bases, with 9 bases remaining between them. The CDR3 consists of 13 residues. The germline CDR1 and CDR2 sequences are MGHRA and YSYEKL. CDR3 region: CASSQGSTDEQYF. The DNA for the CDR3 is TGCGCCAGCAGCCAAGGCAGCACAGACGAGCAGTACTTC.